Each of the 22 T cell receptor beta chains below was sequenced from the same sample in a study of shared clonotypes between healthy human individuals. Generated by immunoSEQ multiplex PCR, the TCRdb table keeps only in-frame clones and is missing some. This table holds some 2 million clones, less than 95% found once. Cells designated naive CD8 were CD45RO-negative and were positively selected for CCR7, with terminally differentiated effector memory CD45RA+ cells excluded. Specimen: naive CD8+ T cells sorted from blood. The receptors were gathered from a young man in good health.

This clone was observed a single time. The chain links TRBV4-1 to TRBJ2-7; D may be TRBD1 (5 bases). Trimming stripped 0 bases from V and 6 bases from J, with 12 bases between. Germline V gives CDR1 MGHRA, CDR2 YSYEKL. CDR3 length equals 14 residues. For the CDR3, the DNA is TGCGCCAGCAGCCAAGATCTAAGTAGGGGCGAGCAGTACTTC. It is translated as CASSQDLSRGEQYF.

The chain carries TRBV2 and TRBJ2-5; 7 bases are a match to TRBD1. This CDR3 has 16 residues. The junction had 12 bases not matched to a gene; V was cut back by 6 bases and J by 2 bases. Germline CDR1 SNHLY, CDR2 FYNNEI. CDR3 protein: CASRRTLGTAQETQYF. CDR3 nucleotide sequence: TGTGCCAGCAGACGGACTCTTGGGACAGCACAAGAGACCCAGTACTTC.

V and J are TRBV7-9 and TRBJ2-7; D may correspond to TRBD1 or TRBD2 (5 bases each). The germline V gene encodes CDR1 SEHNR and CDR2 FQNEAQ (reference sequence). The CDR3 length is 16 residues. V lost 5 bases to trimming and J lost 0 bases, with 17 bases between them. The CDR3 DNA sequence: TGTGCCAGCAGCCCTTCCGGGACGGGGAGCTCCTACGAGCAGTACTTC. It yields the protein CASSPSGTGSSYEQYF.

The J gene is TRBJ2-7, the V gene TRBV13; 13 bases are a match to TRBD2. Unmatched junction bases numbered 6, after V lost 5 bases and J lost 5 bases. CDR1 and CDR2 (germline): PRHDT, FYEKMQ (reference sequence). The CDR3 sequence is 15 residues long. The CDR3 is CASSLGLAGAHEQYF. For the CDR3, the DNA is TGTGCCAGCAGCCTCGGACTAGCGGGAGCTCACGAGCAGTACTTC.

The genes are TRBV6-1 and TRBJ2-5, with TRBD1 identical over 11 bases. This CDR3 is built from 15 residues. Germline CDR1 reads MNHNS; CDR2 reads SASEGT. Trimming took 8 bases from V and 5 from J; bases not matched to a gene: 10. CDR3 sequence: CASSWYGQGAETQYF. The CDR3 DNA follows: TGTGCCAGCTCTTGGTACGGACAGGGGGCCGAGACCCAGTACTTC.

The chain couples TRBV11-2 to TRBJ2-1, with D perhaps TRBD2 (5 bases). V lost 1 base, J lost 0 bases, and 7 bases lay in between. This CDR3 is 15 amino acids long. Per germline, CDR1 SGHAT and CDR2 FQNNGV. CDR3 in amino acids: CASSLAAGSYNEQFF. As DNA, the CDR3 is TGTGCCAGCAGCTTAGCTGCGGGCTCCTACAATGAGCAGTTCTTC.

The rearrangement links TRBV7-9 to TRBJ2-7; D might be TRBD2 (5 bases). The germline V gene has CDR1 SEHNR and CDR2 FQNEAQ (reference sequence). The length of the CDR3 is 12 residues. V was pared by 4 bases and J by 7 bases, with 11 bases between. The CDR3 loop reads CASSSTPGEQYF. CDR3 sequence (DNA): TGTGCCAGCAGCTCGACACCGGGAGAGCAGTACTTC.

The chain carries TRBV4-3 and TRBJ1-5, with D perhaps matching TRBD1 (6 bases). Looked up from germline, CDR1 is LGHNA and CDR2 is YSLEER. V shed 0 bases and J shed 5 bases, with 11 bases lying between them. CDR3 length: 15 residues. The CDR3 bases are TGCGCCAGCAGCCAAGATGGCGGACAGTATCAGCCCCAGCATTTT. Its protein is CASSQDGGQYQPQHF.

The rearrangement uses TRBV9 and TRBJ2-1, with 11 bases fitting TRBD2. This CDR3 is 16 amino acids long. Germline V lookup: CDR1 SGDLS, CDR2 YYNGEE. The V gene end was trimmed by 4 bases and the J gene end by 7 bases; junction bases not matched to a gene: 10. The CDR3 DNA reads TGTGCCAGCAGCCCCTCACCGGGACTAGCGGTAAATGAGCAGTTCTTC. Translating it yields CASSPSPGLAVNEQFF. Drawing the rest from reference TRBV9 and TRBJ2-1, the complete variable domain is DSGVTQTPKHLITATGQRVTLRCSPRSGDLSVYWYQQSLDQGLQFLIQYYNGEERAKGNILERFSAQQFPDLHSELNLSSLELGDSALYFCASSPSPGLAVNEQFFGPGTRLTVL.

The chain uses TRBV4-2 and TRBJ2-7; the D gene is possibly TRBD1 (7 bases). The CDR3 spans 15 residues. Germline CDR1 LGHNA, CDR2 YNFKEQ. Trimming removed 4 bases at V and 3 bases at J, with 16 bases between. Here the CDR3 reads CASSPRPGGNYEQYF. Written as DNA, the CDR3 is TGTGCCAGCAGCCCCCGCCCAGGGGGGAACTACGAGCAGTACTTC.

A single count supports this clone. The chain recombines TRBV27 with TRBJ2-1; the D gene is possibly TRBD2 (6 bases). V gave up 2 bases and J gave up 4 bases, with 12 bases separating them. The germline V gene has CDR1 MNHEY and CDR2 SMNVEV (reference sequence). The CDR3 is 15 amino acids. CDR3 in DNA: TGTGCCAGCAGTTTACCGGGGGACTTATACAATGAGCAGTTCTTC. Encoded protein: CASSLPGDLYNEQFF.

This clone was counted once. CDR3 nucleotides: TGTGCCAGCAGCTCCGGGCCAGCCACTGAAGCTTTCTTT. Translated: CASSSGPATEAFF. V and J are TRBV27 and TRBJ1-1; no reliable D call. Per germline, CDR1 MNHEY and CDR2 SMNVEV (reference sequence). V was clipped by 6 bases and J by 4 bases, with 12 bases between them. The CDR3 runs 13 residues.

The chain employs TRBV7-8 and TRBJ2-7; 8 nucleotides align to TRBD2. Germline values: CDR1 SGHVS, CDR2 FQNEAQ. There are 16 residues in the CDR3. The junction had 9 bases not matched to a gene; V was cut back by 5 bases and J by 0 bases. CDR3 bases: TGTGCCAGCAGCACCGGGGGGGGAGGAGGCTCCTACGAGCAGTACTTC. Amino acid sequence: CASSTGGGGGSYEQYF.

The chain carries TRBV10-3 and TRBJ1-1, with 8 positions matching TRBD1. This CDR3 is built from 15 residues. Trimming removed 8 bases from V and 3 bases from J; junction bases left unmatched: 11. Germline-derived CDR1 and CDR2 are ENHRY and SYGVKD. The CDR3 region has the DNA TGTGCCATCGGGGACCCGGACAGGGTGTACACTGAAGCTTTCTTT. Translating it yields CAIGDPDRVYTEAFF.

The V and J genes are TRBV10-3 and TRBJ1-1; D remains ambiguous. This CDR3 contains 16 residues. Per germline, CDR1 ENHRY and CDR2 SYGVKD. Deletions cut 4 bases from V and 1 base from J, with 16 bases between. The CDR3 spells CAISGGAAARNTEAFF. CDR3 DNA: TGTGCCATCAGTGGGGGTGCGGCCGCACGGAACACTGAAGCTTTCTTT.

V is TRBV11-2 and J is TRBJ2-5, with D perhaps TRBD1 or TRBD2 (5 bases each). This CDR3 spans 13 amino acids. Germline V gene sequence: CDR1 SGHAT, CDR2 FQNNGV. Trimming removed 1 base at V and 9 bases at J, with 12 bases between. CDR3: CASSLVGDGSQYF. CDR3 sequence (DNA): TGTGCCAGCAGCTTAGTGGGGGACGGTTCCCAGTACTTC.

The chain combines TRBV5-1 with TRBJ2-1; possible D gene TRBD2, 5 bases. Germline V gene data show CDR1 as SGHRS and CDR2 as YFSETQ. This CDR3 has 12 residues. The ends were cut back, 3 bases at V and 7 bases at J, with 8 bases in the middle. For the CDR3, the DNA is TGCGCCAGCAGCTATCGAGGGAATGAGCAGTTCTTC. Its translation is CASSYRGNEQFF.

A single count supports this clone. The V gene is TRBV28, the J gene TRBJ2-3, with 12 bases fitting TRBD1. The CDR3 has 17 residues. J was trimmed by 5 bases and V by 5 bases; bases with no gene match: 11. Germline assignment: CDR1 MDHEN and CDR2 SYDVKM. CDR3 loop: CASSGTGGVGFKDTQYF. CDR3 DNA sequence: TGTGCCAGCAGTGGGACAGGGGGCGTCGGGTTCAAAGATACGCAGTATTTT.

This chain links TRBV4-1 with TRBJ2-5; D uncertain. Germline CDR1 and CDR2: MGHRA and YSYEKL. This CDR3 has 14 amino acids. V lost 1 base to trimming and J lost 2 bases, with 8 bases between them. In nucleotides, the CDR3 is TGCGCCAGCAGCCAAGTCGGTCCACAAGAGACCCAGTACTTC. This encodes CASSQVGPQETQYF.

The V call is TRBV27, the J call TRBJ1-2, with a possible D match to TRBD1 (5 bases). Trimming removed 5 bases from V and 6 bases from J, with 13 bases in between. This CDR3 has 13 amino acids. Germline lookup yields CDR1 MNHEY and CDR2 SMNVEV (reference sequence). CDR3 bases: TGTGCCAGCAGTCCCTGGGGGACCGATGGCTACACCTTC. Amino acids: CASSPWGTDGYTF.

This chain links TRBV4-1 with TRBJ2-2, with 7 positions matching TRBD2. The CDR3 is made up of 17 amino acids. J lost 4 bases, V lost 0 bases, and 8 bases had no gene match. Germline-derived CDR1 and CDR2 are MGHRA and YSYEKL. In nucleotides, the CDR3 is TGCGCCAGCAGCCAAGAGGAGGGGCTAGCGGCCACCGGGGAGCTGTTTTTT. It yields the protein CASSQEEGLAATGELFF.

The CDR3 is CASNHRENTEAFF. The CDR3, as DNA: TGTGCCAGCAACCACCGGGAGAACACTGAAGCTTTCTTT. V and J are TRBV5-6 and TRBJ1-1; the D is unclear. Trimming took off 6 bases at V and 1 base at J, with 10 bases between the two ends. Germline V CDR1 and CDR2: SGHDT, YYEEEE. CDR3 length: 13 residues.